These 29 T cell receptor beta chains were sequenced from one sample in a study of T cells in localized non-small cell lung cancer. Profiled with immunoSEQ multiplex PCR; TCRdb holds only in-frame clones, not every one. The table records tens of thousands of clones, around 82% of them present only once. The input for sequencing was peripheral blood, taken before any cancer treatment. All receptors come from a female donor over 55 with stage I lung adenocarcinoma.

This clone has only a few counts. This chain joins TRBV7-9 and TRBJ1-4; D remains unclear. The CDR3 spans 15 residues. V was shortened by 1 base and J by 0 bases, with 6 bases between the two germline ends. Germline CDR1 and CDR2: SEHNR and FQNEAQ (reference sequence). CDR3 amino acids: CASSLGGTTNEKLFF. In DNA form, the CDR3 reads TGTGCCAGCAGCTTAGGCGGAACAACTAATGAAAAACTGTTTTTT.

The genes are TRBV5-8 and TRBJ2-1, with D hard to call. With 2 bases removed from V and 8 bases from J, the gap between germline ends came to 8 bases. The germline V gene has CDR1 SGHTS and CDR2 YDEGEE. The CDR3 runs 12 residues. CDR3 amino acids: CASSFRVYEQFF. The CDR3 DNA follows: TGTGCCAGCAGCTTTCGCGTGTATGAGCAGTTCTTC.

The rearrangement joins TRBV10-3 to TRBJ2-3; perhaps TRBD2 as D (5 bases). Germline CDR1 and CDR2: ENHRY and SYGVKD. The ends were cut back, 10 bases at V and 1 base at J, with 21 bases in the middle. The CDR3 consists of 16 residues. The CDR3: CATLGERFMGTDTQYF. The CDR3 DNA reads as TGTGCCACCCTCGGGGAGAGGTTTATGGGCACAGATACGCAGTATTTT.

The table lists this clone with a count of one. The chain joins TRBV7-2 to TRBJ2-7; no reliable D call. Germline CDR1 and CDR2: SGHTA and FQGNSA. The CDR3 has 14 residues. Deletions cut 5 bases from V and 0 bases from J, with 11 bases between. Here the CDR3 DNA reads TGTGCCAGCAGCCCCGTGGGATTCTCCTACGAGCAGTACTTC. Amino acid sequence: CASSPVGFSYEQYF.

This clone came up a few times. The CDR3 here is CASSQDLGLNYGYTF. The CDR3 DNA reads TGTGCCAGCAGCCAAGATCTGGGCCTGAACTATGGCTACACCTTC. The gene calls are TRBV4-2 and TRBJ1-2; D ambiguous. Between the trimmed V and J ends, which lost 0 bases and 2 bases, there was a span of 10 bases. Per the germline V gene, CDR1 is LGHNA and CDR2 is YNFKEQ. The CDR3 is 15 residues long.

CDR3 region: CAAGTSLYEQYF. CDR3 DNA sequence: TGTGCTGCTGGGACTAGTCTCTACGAGCAGTACTTC. The chain employs TRBV7-9 and TRBJ2-7; 8 bases line up with TRBD2. This CDR3 comprises 12 residues. Germline V CDR1 and CDR2: SEHNR, FQNEAQ (reference sequence).

The rearrangement uses TRBV6-6 and TRBJ1-4, with D possibly TRBD1 on 6 matching bases. V lost 4 bases and J lost 8, with 14 bases in between. This CDR3 contains 14 residues. The germline V gene has CDR1 MNHNY and CDR2 SVGAGI (reference sequence). The CDR3 coding sequence is TGTGCCAGCAGTTTCGAGGGGGGAGGAGAAAAACTGTTTTTT. Residues: CASSFEGGGEKLFF.

The chain recombines TRBV4-2 with TRBJ1-2; 7 bases line up with TRBD1. There are 14 residues in the CDR3. Per germline, CDR1 LGHNA and CDR2 YNFKEQ. V lost 3 bases to trimming and J lost 2 bases; unmatched junction nucleotides: 3. CDR3 nucleotide sequence: TGTGCCAGCAGCCAGGGGACAGAAAACTATGGCTACACCTTC. Its translation is CASSQGTENYGYTF.

This chain joins TRBV7-9 and TRBJ1-5, with TRBD1 matching over 7 bases. Per germline, CDR1 SEHNR and CDR2 FQNEAQ (reference sequence). The J segment lost 5 bases and the V segment lost 5 bases, leaving 3 bases of the junction unmatched. The CDR3 runs 13 residues. The CDR3 nucleotides are TGTGCCAGCAGCCCCGGGACAGATCAGCCCCAGCATTTT. Translating gives CASSPGTDQPQHF.

This rearrangement joins TRBV28 to TRBJ1-1; D not resolved. V lost 6 bases to trimming and J lost 0 bases, with 17 bases between them. Germline V gene data show CDR1 as MDHEN and CDR2 as SYDVKM. The CDR3 totals 16 residues. This chain's CDR3 is CASSLNDLVMNTEAFF. As DNA, the CDR3 is TGTGCCAGCAGCCTTAATGACCTAGTCATGAACACTGAAGCTTTCTTT.

This chain links TRBV5-5 with TRBJ2-3, with D perhaps being TRBD1 or TRBD2 (6 bases each). The germline gives CDR1 SGHKS, CDR2 YYEKEE (reference sequence). V dropped 0 bases and J dropped 6 bases, with 11 bases sitting between them. This CDR3 is 14 amino acids long. CDR3 amino acids: CASSLGQGRDTQYF. In DNA form, the CDR3 reads TGTGCCAGCAGCTTGGGTCAGGGGAGGGATACGCAGTATTTT.

The J gene is TRBJ2-1, the V gene TRBV28; 8 bases align to TRBD2. CDR1 is MDHEN and CDR2 is SYDVKM in the germline V gene. V lost 6 bases, J lost 6 bases, and 13 bases stayed unmatched. This CDR3 has 16 amino acids. The CDR3 nucleotides read TGTGCCAGCAGGCCCTCCTCTGCGGGAGGCGTCAATGAGCAGTTCTTC. Protein product: CASRPSSAGGVNEQFF.

This clone was observed a single time. The genes are TRBV19 and TRBJ1-1, with TRBD1 matching over 9 bases. The V gene end was trimmed by 6 bases and the J gene end by 6 bases; junction bases not matched to a gene: 8. The V gene's germline CDR1 is LNHDA and CDR2 SQIVND (reference sequence). The CDR3 is 14 residues long. The CDR3 DNA is TGTGCCAGTAGGGAAACCGGGACAGGGTCTGAAGCTTTCTTT. Its protein is CASRETGTGSEAFF.

The chain is built from TRBV6-1 and TRBJ2-7; D uncertain. V was cut by 2 bases and J by 3 bases, with 11 bases left in between. CDR1 MNHNS and CDR2 SASEGT come from the germline V gene. The CDR3 is made up of 14 amino acids. CDR3 region: CASSEINLNYEQYF. In nucleotides, the CDR3 is TGTGCCAGCAGTGAAATAAACTTGAACTACGAGCAGTACTTC.

The J gene is TRBJ2-7, the V gene TRBV11-2, with D maybe TRBD2 (5 bases). Germline assignment: CDR1 SGHAT and CDR2 FQNNGV. CDR3 length equals 15 residues. V lost 5 bases and J lost 0, with 14 bases in between. CDR3 bases: TGTGCCAGCAGCCGAGAGAGCGGCAGCTCCTACGAGCAGTACTTC. It is translated as CASSRESGSSYEQYF.

This clone has only a few counts. CDR3 nucleotide sequence: TGTGCCAGCAGCGCGACCCCCGGCACTGAAGCTTTCTTT. Its protein product is CASSATPGTEAFF. The chain is built from TRBV2 and TRBJ1-1; no firm D call. The CDR3 has 13 amino acids. In germline, CDR1 is SNHLY, CDR2 FYNNEI. V lost 6 bases and J 4 bases, leaving 12 bases between the germline ends.

This clone was picked up a small number of times. The chain is built from TRBV19 and TRBJ1-5; D may be TRBD1 (6 bases). From germline, CDR1 is LNHDA and CDR2 SQIVND (reference sequence). Deletions cut 3 bases from V and 7 bases from J, with 19 bases between. The CDR3 has 16 amino acids. CDR3 residues: CASSIMGARFDQPQHF. The CDR3 DNA sequence: TGTGCCAGTAGTATTATGGGGGCGCGGTTTGACCAGCCCCAGCATTTT.

The chain joins TRBV5-1 to TRBJ1-6; D call uncertain. Germline values: CDR1 SGHRS, CDR2 YFSETQ. The CDR3 has 14 amino acids. The V and J ends lost 0 bases and 6 bases respectively, with 7 bases between them. CDR3 in amino acids: CASSLDTTNSPLHF. CDR3 in DNA: TGCGCCAGCAGCTTGGACACCACTAATTCACCCCTCCACTTT.

The V and J genes are TRBV7-2 and TRBJ1-6; D ambiguous. This CDR3 spans 14 amino acids. CDR1 is SGHTA and CDR2 is FQGNSA in the germline V gene. Trimming took off 5 bases at V and 6 bases at J, with 11 bases between the two ends. CDR3 bases: TGTGCCAGCAGCCTTGACGGGTTTAATTCACCCCTCCACTTT. Protein product: CASSLDGFNSPLHF.

V usage is TRBV5-4 and J usage is TRBJ2-1; no clear D gene. This CDR3 contains 14 residues. The V end lost 0 bases, the J end lost 9 bases, and 13 bases lay between the germline ends. Germline V CDR1 and CDR2: SGHNT, YYREEE (reference sequence). CDR3 sequence: CASSLEGPGGEQFF. The CDR3 region has the DNA TGTGCCAGCAGCTTGGAGGGCCCGGGTGGTGAGCAGTTCTTC.

The chain employs TRBV6-5 and TRBJ1-1; 10 nucleotides match TRBD1. V lost 4 bases and J lost 4; bases outside the gene matches: 6. Germline CDR1 is MNHEY and CDR2 is SVGAGI. The CDR3 is made up of 15 amino acids. This CDR3 reads CASSFGQGVATEAFF. DNA of the CDR3: TGTGCCAGCAGTTTCGGACAGGGGGTGGCCACTGAAGCTTTCTTT.

The chain combines TRBV28 with TRBJ2-2; D could derive from TRBD1 or TRBD2 (5 bases each). Germline V gives CDR1 MDHEN, CDR2 SYDVKM. The CDR3 has 15 residues. This chain's CDR3 is CATHGASAWTGELFF. The CDR3 DNA follows: TGTGCGACTCACGGGGCTTCAGCATGGACCGGGGAGCTGTTTTTT.

The chain uses TRBV5-5 and TRBJ2-1, with 14 bases aligning to TRBD2. V trimming: 3 bases; J trimming: 0 bases; junction bases outside the gene matches: 8. CDR3 size: 19 residues. Germline lookup yields CDR1 SGHKS and CDR2 YYEKEE (reference sequence). The CDR3, as DNA: TGTGCCAGCAGCTCCGGACTAGCGGGAGGCTCGAGCTCCTACAATGAGCAGTTCTTC. Translation gives CASSSGLAGGSSSYNEQFF.

The CDR3 here is CAWSGSSSGNTIYF. CDR3 sequence (DNA): TGTGCCTGGAGTGGCAGCTCCTCTGGAAACACCATATATTTT. The V call is TRBV30, the J call TRBJ1-3; D is uncertain. The V gene lost 1 base and the J gene lost 0 bases, with 7 bases spanning the gap. CDR1 is GTSNPN and CDR2 is SVGIG in the germline V gene (reference sequence). The CDR3 runs to 14 residues. The complete variable domain, with remaining parts taken from reference TRBV30 and TRBJ1-3, reads SQTIHQWPATLVQPVGSPLSLECTVEGTSNPNLYWYRQAAGRGLQLLFYSVGIGQISSEVPQNLSASRPQDRQFILSSKKLLLSDSGFYLCAWSGSSSGNTIYFGEGSWLTVV.

The chain uses TRBV9 and TRBJ2-3; TRBD1 or TRBD2 may be the D gene (5 bases each). This CDR3 is 16 amino acids long. V was clipped by 0 bases and J by 2 bases, with 13 bases between them. Germline CDR1 is SGDLS and CDR2 is YYNGEE. This chain's CDR3 is CASSVATRDPTDTQYF. As DNA, the CDR3 is TGTGCCAGCAGCGTAGCTACGAGGGACCCCACAGATACGCAGTATTTT.

This clone appeared a single time. The V call is TRBV18, the J call TRBJ1-6, with TRBD1 as a possible D gene (6 bases). The CDR3 sequence is 12 residues long. Looked up from germline, CDR1 is KGHSH and CDR2 is LQKENI. V was cut by 5 bases and J by 9 bases, with 8 bases left in between. CDR3 DNA: TGTGCCAGCTCAACAGGGAGTTCACCCCTCCACTTT. It translates to CASSTGSSPLHF.

V usage is TRBV6-1 and J usage is TRBJ2-3, with D unresolved. CDR1 is MNHNS and CDR2 is SASEGT in the germline V gene. The CDR3 totals 15 residues. Trimming pared 4 bases from V and 3 bases from J, leaving 14 bases between. As DNA, the CDR3 is TGTGCCAGCAGTGCTAACGGGCAGGTGACAGATACGCAGTATTTT. It codes for CASSANGQVTDTQYF.

The chain joins TRBV13 to TRBJ2-5; D not certain. The V end lost 1 base, the J end lost 5 bases, and 5 bases lay between the germline ends. Germline V gives CDR1 PRHDT, CDR2 FYEKMQ (reference sequence). The CDR3 covers 12 residues. Here the CDR3 reads CASSLETETQYF. CDR3 nucleotides: TGTGCCAGCAGCTTAGAGACGGAGACCCAGTACTTC.

The V call is TRBV5-1, the J call TRBJ1-2; D may be TRBD1 (6 bases). V was trimmed by 4 bases and J by 4 bases, leaving 20 bases between them. The CDR3 has 16 residues. Germline-derived CDR1 and CDR2 are SGHRS and YFSETQ. CDR3 DNA: TGCGCCAGCAGCGTAACCGGGACACAGGACATCTATGGCTACACCTTC. Protein sequence: CASSVTGTQDIYGYTF.